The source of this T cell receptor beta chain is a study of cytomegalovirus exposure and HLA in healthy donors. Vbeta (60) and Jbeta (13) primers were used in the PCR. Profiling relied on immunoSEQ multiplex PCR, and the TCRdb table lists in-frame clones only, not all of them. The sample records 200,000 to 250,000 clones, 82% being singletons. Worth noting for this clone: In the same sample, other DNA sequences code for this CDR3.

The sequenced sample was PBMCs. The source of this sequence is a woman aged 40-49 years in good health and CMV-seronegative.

CDR3 protein: CASSRGTTSGGYEQYF. Written as DNA, the CDR3 is TGCGCCAGCAGCAGAGGGACGACTAGCGGTGGCTACGAGCAGTACTTC. The rearrangement uses TRBV5-1 and TRBJ2-7; 9 bases fit TRBD2. Germline assignment: CDR1 SGHRS and CDR2 YFSETQ. The ends lost 4 bases at V and 3 bases at J; junction bases unmatched: 11. The CDR3 runs 16 residues.